Included here is one T cell receptor beta chain sequence, with context. What it binds is not known. The sample comes from a study of identical twins. Points from the study as a whole: With beta out-of-frame sequences, excess sharing by twins was weaker. Models underestimated TCR alpha sharing (out-of-frame) in monozygotic twins.

TCRdb independently ran MiXCR on the 5' RACE reads; one entry per CDR3 protein. The sample lists around 300,000 distinct CDR3 sequences; about 8% were seen once. Germline values: CDR1 MNHEY, CDR2 SMNVEV (reference sequence). V lost 0 bases and J lost 6, with 9 bases in between. CDR3 length equals 14 residues. The same sample was also used in a study of yellow fever vaccine responses in identical twins.

This chain joins TRBV27 and TRBJ2-1; possible D gene TRBD1, 5 bases. Material for sequencing was memory (CD45RO+) T cells sorted from blood. The TCR originated in a woman younger than 35 in good health. The CDR3 loop reads CASSLSPQGNEQFF. DNA for the CDR3: TGTGCCAGCAGTTTATCACCCCAGGGCAATGAGCAGTTCTTC.